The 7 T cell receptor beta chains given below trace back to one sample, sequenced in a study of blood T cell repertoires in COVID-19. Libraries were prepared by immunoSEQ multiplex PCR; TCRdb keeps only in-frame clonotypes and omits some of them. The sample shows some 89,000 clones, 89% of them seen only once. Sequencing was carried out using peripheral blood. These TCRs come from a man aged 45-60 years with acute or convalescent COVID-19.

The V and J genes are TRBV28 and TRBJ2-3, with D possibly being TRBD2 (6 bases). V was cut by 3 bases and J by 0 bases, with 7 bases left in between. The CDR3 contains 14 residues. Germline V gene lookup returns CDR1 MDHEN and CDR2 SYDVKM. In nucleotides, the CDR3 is TGTGCCAGCAGTTTGACTAGGAGCACAGATACGCAGTATTTT. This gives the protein CASSLTRSTDTQYF.

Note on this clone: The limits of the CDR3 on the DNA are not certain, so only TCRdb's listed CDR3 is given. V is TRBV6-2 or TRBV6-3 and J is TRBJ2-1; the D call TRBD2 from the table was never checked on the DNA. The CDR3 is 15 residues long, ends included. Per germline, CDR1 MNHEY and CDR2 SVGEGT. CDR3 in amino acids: CASSFDLGAIFWQFF.

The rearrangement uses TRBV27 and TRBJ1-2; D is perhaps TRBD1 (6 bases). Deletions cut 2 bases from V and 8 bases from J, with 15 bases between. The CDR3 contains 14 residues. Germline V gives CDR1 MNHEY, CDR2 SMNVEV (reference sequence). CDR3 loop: CASSLGGGGSGYTF. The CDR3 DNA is TGTGCCAGCAGTTTAGGAGGGGGGGGGAGCGGCTACACCTTC.

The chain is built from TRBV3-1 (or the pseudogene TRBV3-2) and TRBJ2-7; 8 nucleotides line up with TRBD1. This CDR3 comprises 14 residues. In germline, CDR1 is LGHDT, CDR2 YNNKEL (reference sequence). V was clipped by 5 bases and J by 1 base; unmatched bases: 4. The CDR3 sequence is CASSFDRGSYEQYF. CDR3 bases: TGTGCCAGCAGCTTCGACAGGGGATCCTACGAGCAGTACTTC.

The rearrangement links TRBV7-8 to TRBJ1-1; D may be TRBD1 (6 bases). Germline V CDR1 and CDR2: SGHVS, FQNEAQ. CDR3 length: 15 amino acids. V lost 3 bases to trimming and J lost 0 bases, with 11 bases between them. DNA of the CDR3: TGTGCCAGCAGCTTGACAGGCAACATGAACACTGAAGCTTTCTTT. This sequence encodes CASSLTGNMNTEAFF.

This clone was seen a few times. The CDR3 region has the DNA TGTGCCAGCAGCCAAGGACTGATAGCGGATCACGCAGATACGCAGTATTTT. This encodes CASSQGLIADHADTQYF. The V call is TRBV4-2, the J call TRBJ2-3, with D maybe TRBD2 (6 bases). Trimming cost V 1 base and J 4 bases, with 18 bases left between them. The CDR3 totals 17 residues. CDR1 LGHNA and CDR2 YNFKEQ come from the germline V gene.

CDR3 DNA sequence: TGTGCCAGTAGTATAGGTCTAGCGGGATTTAGCACAGATACGCAGTATTTT. The encoded protein is CASSIGLAGFSTDTQYF. The rearrangement joins TRBV19 to TRBJ2-3; 9 bases are a match to TRBD2. Germline CDR1 LNHDA, CDR2 SQIVND (reference sequence). The CDR3 contains 17 residues. V was pared by 1 base and J by 0 bases, with 5 bases of the junction left unmatched.